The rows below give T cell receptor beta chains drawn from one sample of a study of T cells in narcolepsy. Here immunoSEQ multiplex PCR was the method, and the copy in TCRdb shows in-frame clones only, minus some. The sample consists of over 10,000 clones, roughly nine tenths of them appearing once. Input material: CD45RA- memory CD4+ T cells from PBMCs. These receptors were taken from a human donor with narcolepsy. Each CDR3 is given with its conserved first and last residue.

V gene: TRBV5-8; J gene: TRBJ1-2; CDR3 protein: CASSYNANYGYTF
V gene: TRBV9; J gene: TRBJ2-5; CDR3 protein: CASSAGLAGETQYF
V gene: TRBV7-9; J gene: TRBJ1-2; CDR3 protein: CASSLALRTTMDGYTF
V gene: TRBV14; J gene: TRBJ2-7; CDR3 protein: CASSQGLAAYEQYF
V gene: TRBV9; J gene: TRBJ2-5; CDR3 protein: CASSAVGSGQETQYF
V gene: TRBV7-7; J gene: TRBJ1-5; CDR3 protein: CAPFHGQVDSNQPQHF
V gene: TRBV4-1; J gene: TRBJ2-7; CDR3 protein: CASSQDPTTTYEQYF
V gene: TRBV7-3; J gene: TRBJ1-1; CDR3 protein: CASSRGGSTEAFF
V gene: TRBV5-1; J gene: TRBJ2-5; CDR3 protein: CASKPAGQETQYF
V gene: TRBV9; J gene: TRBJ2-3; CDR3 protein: CASSVAPRGQDTQYF
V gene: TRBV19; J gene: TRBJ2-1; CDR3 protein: CASSARDYYNEQFF
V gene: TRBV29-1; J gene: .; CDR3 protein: CSVTSRQGAYEQYF
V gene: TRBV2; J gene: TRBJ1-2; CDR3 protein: CASKLLDRIYGYTF
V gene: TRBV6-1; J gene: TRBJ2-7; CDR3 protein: CASSEVQWQGKNEQYF
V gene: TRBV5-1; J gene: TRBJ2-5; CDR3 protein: CASSGSSEETQYF
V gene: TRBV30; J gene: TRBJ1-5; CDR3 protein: CAWSVRTNSNQPQHF